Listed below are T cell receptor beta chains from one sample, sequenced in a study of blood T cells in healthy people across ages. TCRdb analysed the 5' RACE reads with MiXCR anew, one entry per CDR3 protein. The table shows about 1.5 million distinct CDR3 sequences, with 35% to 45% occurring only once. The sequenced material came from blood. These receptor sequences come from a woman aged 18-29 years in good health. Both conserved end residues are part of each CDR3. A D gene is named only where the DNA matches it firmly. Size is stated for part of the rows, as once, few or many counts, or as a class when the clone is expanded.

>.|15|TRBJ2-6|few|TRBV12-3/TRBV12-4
CASSLELPGANVLTF
TGTGCCAGCAGTTTAGAGCTGCCTGGGGCCAACGTCCTGACTTTC
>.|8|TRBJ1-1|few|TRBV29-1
CSTDLAFF
TGCAGCACTGACCTGGCTTTCTTT
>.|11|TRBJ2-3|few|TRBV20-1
CSAPHTDTQYF
TGCAGCGCGCCCCACACAGATACGCAGTATTTT
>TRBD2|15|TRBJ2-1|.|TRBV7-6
CASSLASGRGNEQFF
TGTGCCAGCAGCTTAGCGAGCGGGAGGGGGAATGAGCAGTTCTTC
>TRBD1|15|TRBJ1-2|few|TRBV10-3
CAISVGTAVNYGYTF
TGTGCCATCAGCGTTGGGACAGCCGTCAACTATGGCTACACCTTC
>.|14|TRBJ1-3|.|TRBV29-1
CSVGTREAGNTIYF
TGCAGCGTCGGAACCAGGGAAGCTGGAAACACCATATATTTT
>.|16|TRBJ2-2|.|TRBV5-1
CASSLGSRANTGELFF
TGCGCCAGCAGCTTGGGGAGCAGGGCGAACACCGGGGAGCTGTTTTTT
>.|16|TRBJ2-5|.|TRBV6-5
CASSYSRGTGRGTQYF
TGTGCCAGCAGTTACTCGCGGGGCACAGGAAGGGGGACCCAGTACTTC
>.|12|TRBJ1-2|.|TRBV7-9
CASSRADAGYTF
TGTGCCAGCAGCCGAGCGGACGCTGGCTACACCTTC
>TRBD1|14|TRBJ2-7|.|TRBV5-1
CASSQRTGADEQYF
TGCGCCAGCAGCCAACGGACAGGGGCAGATGAGCAGTACTTC
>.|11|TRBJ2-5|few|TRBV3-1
CASRVAETQYF
TGTGCCAGCAGGGTGGCAGAGACCCAGTACTTC
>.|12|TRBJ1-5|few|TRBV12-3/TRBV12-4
CASRQSNQPQHF
TGTGCCAGCAGGCAGAGCAATCAGCCCCAGCATTTT
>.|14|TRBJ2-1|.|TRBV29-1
CSVEGLNSYNEQFF
TGCAGCGTTGAAGGTCTTAACTCCTACAATGAGCAGTTCTTC
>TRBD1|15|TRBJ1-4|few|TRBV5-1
CASSPQGVSNEKLFF
TGCGCCAGCAGCCCGCAGGGGGTCTCTAATGAAAAACTGTTTTTT
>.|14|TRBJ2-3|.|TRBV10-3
CAISRAGLTDTQYF
TGTGCCATCAGTCGGGCGGGGCTCACAGATACGCAGTATTTT
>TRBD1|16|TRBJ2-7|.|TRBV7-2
CASSLVGTGNPYEQYF
TGTGCCAGCAGCTTAGTGGGGACAGGGAACCCCTACGAGCAGTACTTC
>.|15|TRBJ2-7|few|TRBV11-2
CASSLASGWLYEQYF
TGTGCCAGCAGCTTAGCTTCCGGGTGGCTCTACGAGCAGTACTTC
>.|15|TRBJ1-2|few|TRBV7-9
CASLLLWGQKDDYTF
TGTGCCAGTTTATTATTATGGGGACAAAAGGACGATTACACCTTC
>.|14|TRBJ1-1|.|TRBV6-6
CASSYSGANTEAFF
TGTGCCAGCAGTTACTCCGGGGCGAACACTGAAGCTTTCTTT
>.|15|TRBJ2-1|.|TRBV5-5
CASSSVPRGHNEQFF
TGTGCCAGCAGCTCAGTACCACGCGGACACAATGAGCAGTTCTTC
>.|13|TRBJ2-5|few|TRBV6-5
CASSYSRWETQYF
TGTGCCAGCAGTTACTCGAGGTGGGAGACCCAGTACTTC
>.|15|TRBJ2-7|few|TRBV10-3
CAISEPQLMTYEQYF
TGTGCCATCAGTGAGCCTCAGCTTATGACCTACGAGCAGTACTTC
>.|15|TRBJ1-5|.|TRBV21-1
CASSGSREVNQPQHF
TGTGCCAGCAGCGGGAGCAGGGAAGTTAATCAGCCCCAGCATTTT
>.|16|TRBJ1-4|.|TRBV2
CASTEWGPRTNEKLFF
TGTGCCAGCACCGAATGGGGGCCGAGGACTAATGAAAAACTGTTTTTT
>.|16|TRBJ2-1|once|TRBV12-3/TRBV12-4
CASSPSRVLLYNEQFF
TGTGCCAGCAGTCCCTCCAGGGTTCTACTTTACAATGAGCAGTTCTTC
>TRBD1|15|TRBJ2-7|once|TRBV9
CASSVDPDRAYEQYF
TGTGCCAGCAGCGTAGATCCCGACAGGGCCTACGAGCAGTACTTC
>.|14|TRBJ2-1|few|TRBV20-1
CSARIVGASDEQFF
TGCAGTGCTAGAATCGTAGGGGCGAGTGATGAGCAGTTCTTC
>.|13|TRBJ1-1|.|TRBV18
CASSPPDSISAFF
TGTGCCAGCTCACCACCCGACAGTATTAGCGCTTTCTTT
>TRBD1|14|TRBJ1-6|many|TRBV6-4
CASSDGQGNSPLHF
TGTGCCAGCAGTGACGGACAGGGGAATTCACCCCTCCACTTT
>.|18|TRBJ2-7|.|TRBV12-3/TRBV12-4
CASSLGPGDLAVDYEQYF
TGTGCCAGCAGTTTAGGGCCCGGGGATCTTGCCGTCGACTACGAGCAGTACTTC
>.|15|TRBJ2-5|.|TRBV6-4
CASSEYPGDYNEQYF
TGTGCCAGCAGTGAGTACCCAGGTGACTACAATGAGCAGTACTTC
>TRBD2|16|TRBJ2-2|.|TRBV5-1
CASSLSTSGRAGELFF
TGCGCCAGCAGCTTGTCGACTAGCGGGAGGGCCGGGGAGCTGTTTTTT
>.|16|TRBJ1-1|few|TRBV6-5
CASSYIRAGRATEAFF
TGTGCCAGCAGTTACATCCGTGCAGGGCGTGCCACTGAAGCTTTCTTT
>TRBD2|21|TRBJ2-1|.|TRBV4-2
CASSQARSLWTSAPPYNEQFF
TGTGCCAGCAGCCAAGCTCGGTCCTTATGGACTAGCGCGCCCCCTTACAATGAGCAGTTCTTC
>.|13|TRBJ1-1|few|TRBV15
CATSRQSRTEAFF
TGTGCCACCAGCAGGCAATCGAGAACTGAAGCTTTCTTT
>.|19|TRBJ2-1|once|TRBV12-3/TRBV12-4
CASSARFLKARDHYNEQFF
TGTGCCAGCAGTGCCAGGTTTCTGAAGGCCAGGGACCACTACAATGAGCAGTTCTTC
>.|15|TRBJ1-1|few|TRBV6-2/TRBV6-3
CASSYARQVVTEAFF
TGTGCCAGCAGTTACGCTCGGCAGGTAGTGACTGAAGCTTTCTTT
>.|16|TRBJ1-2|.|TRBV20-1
CSARDGRREANYGYTF
TGCAGTGCTAGAGATGGGAGAAGGGAAGCTAACTATGGCTACACCTTC
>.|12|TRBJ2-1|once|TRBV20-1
CSEGHPYNEQFF
TGCAGTGAGGGACACCCTTACAATGAGCAGTTCTTC
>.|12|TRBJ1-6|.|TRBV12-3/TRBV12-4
CASSFRSGPLHF
TGTGCCAGCAGTTTTAGGTCCGGGCCCCTCCACTTT
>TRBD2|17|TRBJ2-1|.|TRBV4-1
CASSQPLRGGLRNEQFF
TGCGCCAGCAGCCAACCCTTGCGGGGGGGCCTTAGGAATGAGCAGTTCTTC
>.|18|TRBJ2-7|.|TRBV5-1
CASSLAAIQGSRAYEQYF
TGCGCCAGCAGCTTGGCCGCGATTCAGGGGTCTAGGGCCTACGAGCAGTACTTC
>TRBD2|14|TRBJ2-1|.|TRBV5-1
CASSSGLAINEQFF
TGCGCCAGCAGCTCTGGACTAGCCATCAATGAGCAGTTCTTC
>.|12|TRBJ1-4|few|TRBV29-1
CSVEDPGGRRFF
TGCAGCGTTGAAGATCCCGGGGGCCGGAGGTTTTTT
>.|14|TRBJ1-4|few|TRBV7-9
CASSPGAGNEKLFF
TGTGCCAGCAGCCCAGGGGCTGGGAATGAAAAACTGTTTTTT
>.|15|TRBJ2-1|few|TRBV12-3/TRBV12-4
CASSRVGFGYNEQFF
TGTGCCAGCAGCCGCGTGGGATTTGGGTACAATGAGCAGTTCTTC
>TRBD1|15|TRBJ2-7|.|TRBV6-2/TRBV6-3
CASSMRTGAAYEQYF
TGTGCCAGCAGTATGCGGACAGGGGCCGCCTACGAGCAGTACTTC
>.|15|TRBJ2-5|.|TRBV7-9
CASSQRDTSRETQYF
TGTGCCAGCAGCCAACGGGATACGTCGCGAGAGACCCAGTACTTC